Only a few counts were recorded for the clone carrying this TCR beta chain. Its target is unknown. The sample originates from a study of T cells in Graves' hyperthyroidism and ophthalmopathy. RNA transcripts served as the template for amplifying TCR beta CDR3 regions. Primed by the HTBI set, a first-round RT-PCR was run on the TCR CDR3. A single record per CDR3 protein comes from TCRdb applying MiXCR to the multiplex PCR reads. The sample includes hundreds of thousands of distinct CDR3 sequences, about 38% of them seen just once. Germline loops: CDR1 SGHTA, CDR2 FQGNSA. This CDR3 has 17 amino acids. V lost 4 bases, J lost 1 base, and 6 bases stayed unmatched. Findings and caveats of the study: In validation, the model predicted ophthalmopathy. These predictions came a median approximately 5.9 months before onset. Expanded thyroid clonotypes (above 0.001) were mostly also found in blood.

Hyperthyroidism patients were newly diagnosed, had disease duration under 2 months, and were aged 18 to 65 years. Fresh peripheral blood, more than 9 ml, yielded the PBMCs. This TCR was sampled from a man aged 18 to 29 with Graves' hyperthyroidism. Sequencing was done on a sample of blood. V is TRBV7-2 and J is TRBJ2-6, with 8 bases matching TRBD2. CDR3 in amino acids: CASSSVAGGSGANVLTF. The DNA of the CDR3 is TGTGCCAGCAGCTCAGTCGCGGGGGGATCTGGGGCCAACGTCCTGACTTTC. The full variable domain, in which reference TRBV7-2 and TRBJ2-6 provide the parts outside the CDR3, is GAGVSQSPSNKVTEKGKDVELRCDPISGHTALYWYRQSLGQGLEFLIYFQGNSAPDKSGLPSDRFSAERTGGSVSTLTIQRTQQEDSAVYLCASSSVAGGSGANVLTFGAGSRLTVL.